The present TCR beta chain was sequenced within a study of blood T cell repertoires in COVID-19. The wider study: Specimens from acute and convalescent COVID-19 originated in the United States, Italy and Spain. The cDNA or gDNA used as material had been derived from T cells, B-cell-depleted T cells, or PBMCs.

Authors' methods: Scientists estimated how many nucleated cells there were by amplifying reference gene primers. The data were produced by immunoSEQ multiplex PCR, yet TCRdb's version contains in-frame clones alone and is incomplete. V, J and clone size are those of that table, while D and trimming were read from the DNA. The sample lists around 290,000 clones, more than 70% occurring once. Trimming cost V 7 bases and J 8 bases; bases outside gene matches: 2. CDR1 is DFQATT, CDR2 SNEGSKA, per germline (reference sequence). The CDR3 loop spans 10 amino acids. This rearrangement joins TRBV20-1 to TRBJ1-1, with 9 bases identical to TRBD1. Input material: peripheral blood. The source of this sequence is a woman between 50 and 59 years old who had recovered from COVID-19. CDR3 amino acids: CSGDRGEAFF. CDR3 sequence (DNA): TGCAGTGGAGACAGGGGGGAAGCTTTCTTT.